Listed below are T cell receptor beta chains from one sample, sequenced in a study of regulatory T cells in long-lasting Graves disease. TCRdb fed the multiplex PCR reads into MiXCR, producing one record per CDR3 protein. The data hold about 320,000 distinct CDR3 sequences, with about 18% observed a single time. The sequencing here drew on peripheral blood mononuclear cells (PBMCs), taken at new diagnosis, from a patient treated with antithyroid drugs. Every receptor here comes from a female donor with Graves disease. The CDR3 runs from the conserved cysteine through the conserved F or W. The order of the fields is V gene, CDR3 length, J gene, CDR3 protein.

v_call: TRBV29-1; cdr3_length: 14; j_call: TRBJ2-2; cdr3_aa: CSVAGTANTGELFF
v_call: TRBV7-9; cdr3_length: 17; j_call: TRBJ2-7; cdr3_aa: CASSLAGVRGNRGEQYF
v_call: TRBV7-8; cdr3_length: 15; j_call: TRBJ1-3; cdr3_aa: CASSSPTWSGNTIYF
v_call: TRBV6-5; cdr3_length: 10; j_call: TRBJ1-1; cdr3_aa: CASSYNPAFF
v_call: TRBV6-5; cdr3_length: 14; j_call: TRBJ1-5; cdr3_aa: CASSFQGVPQPQHF
v_call: TRBV6-2/TRBV6-3; cdr3_length: 13; j_call: TRBJ2-1; cdr3_aa: CASSAPLQNEQFF
v_call: TRBV11-3; cdr3_length: 16; j_call: TRBJ2-5; cdr3_aa: CASSSRWAPGAETQYF
v_call: TRBV28; cdr3_length: 15; j_call: TRBJ1-1; cdr3_aa: CASPPWGRENTEAFF
v_call: TRBV6-1; cdr3_length: 15; j_call: TRBJ1-5; cdr3_aa: CASSDPGSGNQPQHF
v_call: TRBV10-2; cdr3_length: 13; j_call: TRBJ1-6; cdr3_aa: CATKKEPAAPLHF